This T cell receptor (beta chain) came from a study of blood T cell repertoires in COVID-19. Whole-study context: Sites across the United States, Italy and Spain contributed samples from acute and convalescent COVID-19. The cDNA or gDNA used as material had been derived from T cells, B-cell-depleted T cells, or PBMCs.

CDR3 length equals 15 residues. V shed 4 bases and J 7 bases; nucleotides not matched to a gene: 2. From germline, CDR1 is KGHDR and CDR2 SFDVKD. As handled by the study authors: Reference gene primer amplification in the assay estimated nucleated cell counts. The protocol was immunoSEQ multiplex PCR, while the TCRdb copy is restricted to in-frame clones and leaves out a portion. V and J calls and clone size are copied from that table; D and trimming were computed from the DNA. The table includes approximately 13,000 clones, roughly 84% detected once. This clone was detected once. The V and J genes are TRBV24-1 and TRBJ2-1; 14 bases fit TRBD2. The specimen sequenced was peripheral blood. This sequence was found in a man aged 50-60 years with active COVID-19. The CDR3 DNA follows: TGTGCCACCAGTGACGGGACTAGCGGGAGTAATGAGCAGTTCTTC. This encodes CATSDGTSGSNEQFF.